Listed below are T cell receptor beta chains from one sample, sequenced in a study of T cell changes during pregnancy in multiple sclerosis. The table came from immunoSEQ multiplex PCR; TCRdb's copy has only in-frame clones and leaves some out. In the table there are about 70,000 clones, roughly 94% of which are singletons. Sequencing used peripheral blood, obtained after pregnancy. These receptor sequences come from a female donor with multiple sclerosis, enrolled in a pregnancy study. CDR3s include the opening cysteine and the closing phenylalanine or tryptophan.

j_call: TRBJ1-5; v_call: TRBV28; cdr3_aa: CASSPGGGNQPQHF
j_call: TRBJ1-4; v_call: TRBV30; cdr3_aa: CAWSAGGQGNEKLFF
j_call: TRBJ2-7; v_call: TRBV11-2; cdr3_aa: CASSVEPSGTYEQYF
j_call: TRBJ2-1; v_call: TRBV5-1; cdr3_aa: CASSSFLEGGHNEQFF
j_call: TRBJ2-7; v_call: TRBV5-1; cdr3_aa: CASRLSSAGATYEQYF
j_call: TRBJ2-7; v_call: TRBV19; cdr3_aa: CASSMDRGEEQYF
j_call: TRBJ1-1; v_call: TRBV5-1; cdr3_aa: CASSLQQGTEAFF
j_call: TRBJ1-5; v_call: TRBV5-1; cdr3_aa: CASSLSGSDQPQHF
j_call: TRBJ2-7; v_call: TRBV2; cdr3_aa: CASSEGGESYEQYF
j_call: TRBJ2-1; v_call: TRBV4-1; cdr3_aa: CASSPGRDNEQFF
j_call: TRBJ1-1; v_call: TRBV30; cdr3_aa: CAWSGDIRKAFF
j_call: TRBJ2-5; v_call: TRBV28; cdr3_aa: CASSDWSSGGKETQYF
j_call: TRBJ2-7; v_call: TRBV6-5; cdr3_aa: CASKRGLAASYEQYF
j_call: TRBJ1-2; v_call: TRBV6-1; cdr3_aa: CASTPGSRDYGYTF
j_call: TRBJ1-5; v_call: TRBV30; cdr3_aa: CAWSPQNQPQHF
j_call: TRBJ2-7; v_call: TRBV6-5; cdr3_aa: CASSSPGQGLYEQYF
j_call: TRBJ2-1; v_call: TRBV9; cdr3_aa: CASTPRGSSYNEQFF
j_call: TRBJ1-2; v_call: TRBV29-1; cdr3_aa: CSVEQGRNGYTF
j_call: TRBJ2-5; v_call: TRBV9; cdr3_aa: CASSLAGGETQYF
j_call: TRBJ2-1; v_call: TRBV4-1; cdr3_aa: CASSQEAAGRGEQFF
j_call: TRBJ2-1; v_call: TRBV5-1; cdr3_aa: CASSLTWGLNEQFF
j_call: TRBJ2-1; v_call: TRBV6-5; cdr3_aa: CASTGPGGNNEQFF
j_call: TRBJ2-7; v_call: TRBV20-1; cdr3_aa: CSERADYEQYF
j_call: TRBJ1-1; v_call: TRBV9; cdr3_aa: CASSVRAGQLNTEAFF
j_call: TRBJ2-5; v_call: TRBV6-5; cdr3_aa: CASSYGGAQETQYF
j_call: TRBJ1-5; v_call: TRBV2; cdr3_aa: CASGTQDSNQPQHF
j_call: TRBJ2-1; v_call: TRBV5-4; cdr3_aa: CASSSTSGSYNEQFF
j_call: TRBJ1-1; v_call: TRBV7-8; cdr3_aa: CASSILFPGSTQNTEAFF
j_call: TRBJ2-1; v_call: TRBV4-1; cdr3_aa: CASSQTPFRELYNEQFF
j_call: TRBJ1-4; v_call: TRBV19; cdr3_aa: CASSPNAPGQSLNEKLFF
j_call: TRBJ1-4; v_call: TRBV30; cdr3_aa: CAWSLGGPGEKLFF
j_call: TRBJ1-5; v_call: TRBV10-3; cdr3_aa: CAIRTDPDQPQHF
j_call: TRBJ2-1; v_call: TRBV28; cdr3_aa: CASSLPGTPLSSYNEQFF
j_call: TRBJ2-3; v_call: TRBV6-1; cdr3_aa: CASSGQGSTDTQYF
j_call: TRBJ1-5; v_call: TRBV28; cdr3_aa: CATQTAFSNQPQHF
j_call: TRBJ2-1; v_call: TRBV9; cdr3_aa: CASSVELAGAWNEQFF
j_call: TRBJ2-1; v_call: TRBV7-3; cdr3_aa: CASSPTSGRANEQFF
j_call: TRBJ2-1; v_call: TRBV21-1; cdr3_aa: CAARGANEQFF
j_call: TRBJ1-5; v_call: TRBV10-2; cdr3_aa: CASSDSGPSGEGPQHF
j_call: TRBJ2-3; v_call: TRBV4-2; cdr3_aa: CASSHTTSGSVADTQYF
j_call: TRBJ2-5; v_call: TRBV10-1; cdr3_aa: CASSGDTQETQYF
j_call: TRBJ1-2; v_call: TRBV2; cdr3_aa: CASSGDRWGYTF
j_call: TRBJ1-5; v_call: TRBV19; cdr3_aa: CASSHENRAQPQHF
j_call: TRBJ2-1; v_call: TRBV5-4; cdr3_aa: CASRRPGTSGSYNEQFF
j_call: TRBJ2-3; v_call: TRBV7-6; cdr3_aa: CASSLEVWEGTDTQYF
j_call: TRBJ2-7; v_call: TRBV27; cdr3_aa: CASSTQPGTYPGEQYF
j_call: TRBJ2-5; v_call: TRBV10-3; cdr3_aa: CAISGLADRETQYF
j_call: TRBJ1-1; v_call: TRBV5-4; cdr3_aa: CASSLARGREAFF
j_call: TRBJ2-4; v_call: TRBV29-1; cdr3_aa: CSVVGGTRGIQYF
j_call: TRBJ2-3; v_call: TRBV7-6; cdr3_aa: CASSFPAGGGHTQYF
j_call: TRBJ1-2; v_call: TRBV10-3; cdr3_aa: CAIIENGRGIDGYTF
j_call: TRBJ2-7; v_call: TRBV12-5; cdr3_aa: CASGREKSYEQYF
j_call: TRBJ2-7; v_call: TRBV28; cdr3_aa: CASSIDRENSYEQYF